This TCR beta chain was observed in a study of blood T cell repertoires in COVID-19. For the study at large: Both acute and convalescent COVID-19 samples were obtained from the United States, Italy and Spain. PBMCs, B-cell-depleted T cells, or T cells provided the cDNA or gDNA that made up the material.

Participant-given clinical history determined each cohort assignment. In germline, CDR1 is SQVTM, CDR2 ANQGSEA. The CDR3 is 13 residues long. Trimming pared 3 bases from V and 4 bases from J, leaving 12 bases between. Assay: immunoSEQ multiplex PCR; the TCRdb copy retains only in-frame clones and omits some. The sample has about 280,000 clones, 88% seen once. This rearrangement joins TRBV29-1 to TRBJ1-2; the D gene is possibly TRBD1 (6 bases). The source material was PBMCs or T cells enriched from blood (not recorded which). The source is an older woman in a cohort exposed to, infected with or recovered from COVID-19 (not recorded which). DNA of the CDR3: TGCAGCGTTGAGGGGGGGGCGTTCTATGGCTACACCTTC. This encodes CSVEGGAFYGYTF.